The entry below gives a single T cell receptor (beta chain) sequence along with its context. These data are taken from a study of shared clonotypes between healthy human individuals. Generated by immunoSEQ multiplex PCR, the TCRdb table keeps only in-frame clones and is missing some. The sample lists roughly 1 million clones, approximately 78% occurring once. The V gene end was trimmed by 3 bases and the J gene end by 4 bases; junction bases not matched to a gene: 5. This CDR3 comprises 14 residues. Germline V gene data show CDR1 as SGHRS and CDR2 as YFSETQ. This sequence joins TRBV5-1 and TRBJ2-5; 8 positions match TRBD2. The sequencing input was memory CD4+ T cells from PBMCs. Described subset: CD45RA-negative fraction. This receptor was identified in a man younger than 35 in good health. Some clones in this sample may be carry-over from other donors' samples. Here the CDR3 DNA reads TGCGCCAGCAGCTCCGGACTAGCTATAGAGACCCAGTACTTC. Its protein product is CASSSGLAIETQYF.